The clone carrying this T cell receptor beta chain appeared a few times. Antigen: not known. This record belongs to a study of blood T cells in healthy people across ages. General study results and limits: Estimates drawn from one million T cells were deemed to understate diversity. Unsorted PBMC material precluded a definitive naive versus antigen-experienced comparison.

J gave up 5 bases and V 3 bases, and 9 bases lay outside the gene matches. CDR1 SEHNR and CDR2 FQNEAQ come from the germline V gene (reference sequence). This CDR3 contains 15 residues. With a J-beta primer mix and a sample-barcoded 5' primer, a second PCR ran 7 to 11 cycles. Tagging of each cDNA molecule was performed by a template-switch adaptor with 12 random nucleotides. MiXCR, applied by TCRdb to the 5' RACE reads, yields one record per CDR3 protein. The data contain some 1.6 million distinct CDR3 sequences, 34% of them singletons. Peripheral blood from each donor was collected in a volume of roughly 9.2 milliliters.

The receptor was isolated from a woman aged 25-40 years in good health. The specimen was blood. The rearrangement uses TRBV7-9 and TRBJ2-7; 8 bases agree with TRBD1. The CDR3 loop reads CASSFLQGGRNEQYF. The CDR3 DNA reads as TGTGCCAGCAGCTTTCTACAGGGGGGAAGGAACGAGCAGTACTTC.